The rows below give T cell receptor beta chains drawn from one sample of a study of shared clonotypes between healthy human individuals. TCRdb's table, derived via immunoSEQ multiplex PCR, lists solely in-frame clones and lacks some. The sample carries approximately 600,000 clones, approximately 95% recorded once. The specimen sequenced was naive CD8+ T cells sorted from blood. The receptors come from a woman in her thirties in good health. Each CDR3 is given with its conserved first and last residue. A D gene is named only where the DNA matches it firmly. Rows may omit the clone size; those that give it use once, few, many or a size class.

D gene: .
J gene: TRBJ2-1
clone size: .
V gene: TRBV7-8
CDR3 protein: CASSLTGNNEQFF
CDR3 DNA: TGTGCCAGCAGCTTAACGGGAAACAATGAGCAGTTCTTC

D gene: TRBD1
J gene: TRBJ2-1
clone size: .
V gene: TRBV27
CDR3 protein: CASSPQGDNEQFF
CDR3 DNA: TGTGCCAGCAGTCCCCAGGGGGACAATGAGCAGTTCTTC

D gene: .
J gene: TRBJ2-7
clone size: .
V gene: TRBV27
CDR3 protein: CASSDRGSGSYEQYF
CDR3 DNA: TGTGCCAGCAGCGATCGGGGTAGCGGATCCTACGAGCAGTACTTC

D gene: .
J gene: TRBJ2-7
clone size: .
V gene: TRBV29-1
CDR3 protein: CSVRFGYTYEQYF
CDR3 DNA: TGCAGCGTTAGGTTTGGGTACACCTACGAGCAGTACTTC

D gene: .
J gene: TRBJ2-5
clone size: once
V gene: TRBV6-5
CDR3 protein: CASSYVSRKETQYF
CDR3 DNA: TGTGCCAGCAGTTATGTGTCCAGGAAAGAGACCCAGTACTTC

D gene: .
J gene: TRBJ1-1
clone size: many
V gene: TRBV7-9
CDR3 protein: CASSSGSRGEAFF
CDR3 DNA: TGTGCCAGCAGCTCCGGGTCCCGAGGTGAAGCTTTCTTT

D gene: .
J gene: TRBJ2-1
clone size: .
V gene: TRBV10-1
CDR3 protein: CASSEEGSRGSSYNEQFF
CDR3 DNA: TGCGCCAGCAGTGAGGAGGGTAGCCGTGGGAGCTCCTACAATGAGCAGTTCTTC

D gene: .
J gene: TRBJ2-7
clone size: .
V gene: TRBV7-8
CDR3 protein: CASSLALLVDYEQYF
CDR3 DNA: TGTGCCAGCAGCTTAGCGTTATTGGTGGACTACGAGCAGTACTTC

D gene: .
J gene: TRBJ2-7
clone size: .
V gene: TRBV11-3
CDR3 protein: CASSLADGAYEQYF
CDR3 DNA: TGTGCCAGCAGCTTAGCGGACGGGGCCTACGAGCAGTACTTC

D gene: .
J gene: TRBJ2-5
clone size: once
V gene: TRBV19
CDR3 protein: CASRPGSQETQYF
CDR3 DNA: TGTGCCAGTAGACCGGGGTCCCAAGAGACCCAGTACTTC

D gene: .
J gene: TRBJ1-4
clone size: .
V gene: TRBV28
CDR3 protein: CASSSTSNEKLFF
CDR3 DNA: TGTGCCAGCAGCTCGACTAGTAATGAAAAACTGTTTTTT

D gene: .
J gene: TRBJ2-7
clone size: .
V gene: TRBV27
CDR3 protein: CASSPVLAMGTYEQYF
CDR3 DNA: TGTGCCAGCAGCCCTGTATTAGCCATGGGAACCTACGAGCAGTACTTC

D gene: .
J gene: TRBJ2-6
clone size: .
V gene: TRBV28
CDR3 protein: CASSLSGEDNVLTF
CDR3 DNA: TGTGCCAGCAGTTTATCAGGAGAGGACAACGTCCTGACTTTC

D gene: .
J gene: TRBJ2-2
clone size: .
V gene: TRBV25-1
CDR3 protein: CASSEFGSTSTGELFF
CDR3 DNA: TGTGCCAGCAGTGAATTTGGCAGTACGTCCACCGGGGAGCTGTTTTTT

D gene: .
J gene: TRBJ1-1
clone size: .
V gene: TRBV7-9
CDR3 protein: CASTSGRAEAFF
CDR3 DNA: TGTGCCAGCACTTCTGGGCGAGCTGAAGCTTTCTTT

D gene: TRBD1
J gene: TRBJ1-2
clone size: .
V gene: TRBV6-1
CDR3 protein: CASSEFGGGTGGLTYYGYTF
CDR3 DNA: TGTGCCAGCAGTGAATTTGGGGGGGGGACAGGAGGTCTAACCTACTATGGTTACACCTTC

D gene: TRBD1
J gene: TRBJ1-1
clone size: .
V gene: TRBV11-2
CDR3 protein: CASSSATGANTEAFF
CDR3 DNA: TGTGCCAGCAGCTCGGCCACAGGGGCAAACACTGAAGCTTTCTTT

D gene: .
J gene: TRBJ2-7
clone size: once
V gene: TRBV28
CDR3 protein: CASSLVPSYEQYF
CDR3 DNA: TGTGCCAGCAGTTTAGTTCCTTCCTACGAGCAGTACTTC

D gene: .
J gene: TRBJ2-4
clone size: .
V gene: TRBV7-9
CDR3 protein: CASSQGPQNIQYF
CDR3 DNA: TGTGCCAGCAGCCAGGGACCCCAAAACATTCAGTACTTC

D gene: .
J gene: TRBJ2-1
clone size: .
V gene: TRBV2
CDR3 protein: CASSVVPRVTEQFF
CDR3 DNA: TGTGCCAGCAGTGTCGTCCCTAGGGTTACTGAGCAGTTCTTC

D gene: .
J gene: TRBJ2-7
clone size: .
V gene: TRBV5-6
CDR3 protein: CASSLKTIKTRRTYEQYF
CDR3 DNA: TGTGCCAGCAGCTTGAAGACCATTAAGACCCGGAGGACCTACGAGCAGTACTTC

D gene: .
J gene: TRBJ2-7
clone size: .
V gene: TRBV6-1
CDR3 protein: CASSELAPPLYEQYF
CDR3 DNA: TGTGCCAGCAGTGAACTAGCGCCTCCTCTCTACGAGCAGTACTTC

D gene: TRBD2
J gene: TRBJ2-7
clone size: .
V gene: TRBV7-2
CDR3 protein: CASSLSYRTSGNHEQYF
CDR3 DNA: TGTGCCAGCAGCTTGAGCTACCGGACTAGCGGGAACCACGAGCAGTACTTC

D gene: .
J gene: TRBJ2-1
clone size: .
V gene: TRBV15
CDR3 protein: CATSRDRQPHNEQFF
CDR3 DNA: TGTGCCACCAGCAGAGATCGACAGCCTCACAATGAGCAGTTCTTC

D gene: .
J gene: TRBJ2-7
clone size: .
V gene: TRBV6-5
CDR3 protein: CASSTTGGEQYF
CDR3 DNA: TGTGCCAGCAGCACAACAGGAGGGGAGCAGTACTTC

D gene: .
J gene: TRBJ2-7
clone size: .
V gene: TRBV29-1
CDR3 protein: CSVEDQKSYEQYF
CDR3 DNA: TGCAGCGTTGAAGATCAAAAATCCTACGAGCAGTACTTC

D gene: .
J gene: TRBJ2-7
clone size: .
V gene: TRBV14
CDR3 protein: CASSSGLRDEQYF
CDR3 DNA: TGTGCCAGCTCCTCCGGACTACGAGACGAGCAGTACTTC

D gene: .
J gene: TRBJ1-2
clone size: .
V gene: TRBV25-1
CDR3 protein: CASSEYRVGYTF
CDR3 DNA: TGTGCCAGCAGTGAATACAGGGTTGGCTACACCTTC

D gene: .
J gene: TRBJ2-5
clone size: .
V gene: TRBV5-1
CDR3 protein: CASSLGPGGEQYF
CDR3 DNA: TGCGCCAGCAGCTTGGGACCTGGTGGGGAGCAGTACTTC

D gene: TRBD1
J gene: TRBJ1-2
clone size: .
V gene: TRBV11-2
CDR3 protein: CASSEGTGGAYGYTF
CDR3 DNA: TGTGCCAGCAGCGAAGGGACAGGGGGCGCATATGGCTACACCTTC

D gene: TRBD1
J gene: TRBJ2-7
clone size: .
V gene: TRBV5-5
CDR3 protein: CASSSGTGSEQYF
CDR3 DNA: TGTGCCAGCAGCTCCGGGACAGGGTCCGAGCAGTACTTC

D gene: .
J gene: TRBJ2-7
clone size: .
V gene: TRBV19
CDR3 protein: CASTSPRDGIREQYF
CDR3 DNA: TGTGCCAGTACTTCACCCCGGGACGGTATACGAGAGCAGTACTTC

D gene: TRBD2
J gene: TRBJ2-1
clone size: once
V gene: TRBV29-1
CDR3 protein: CSVGGTSGRVLNEQFF
CDR3 DNA: TGCAGCGTGGGGGGGACTAGCGGGAGGGTACTGAATGAGCAGTTCTTC

D gene: TRBD2
J gene: TRBJ2-1
clone size: .
V gene: TRBV11-3
CDR3 protein: CASSLGSSGTYNEQFF
CDR3 DNA: TGTGCCAGCAGCTTAGGGTCTAGCGGGACATACAATGAGCAGTTCTTC

D gene: TRBD1
J gene: TRBJ1-1
clone size: once
V gene: TRBV10-3
CDR3 protein: CAISAAGQMNTEAFF
CDR3 DNA: TGTGCCATCAGTGCGGCGGGACAGATGAACACTGAAGCTTTCTTT

D gene: TRBD1
J gene: TRBJ1-5
clone size: .
V gene: TRBV6-5
CDR3 protein: CASSTYRGGQPQHF
CDR3 DNA: TGTGCCAGCAGTACCTACAGGGGCGGACAGCCCCAGCATTTT

D gene: TRBD1
J gene: TRBJ1-2
clone size: .
V gene: TRBV29-1
CDR3 protein: CSVEGEGAHGYTF
CDR3 DNA: TGCAGCGTTGAAGGGGAGGGGGCGCATGGCTACACCTTC

D gene: .
J gene: TRBJ2-1
clone size: .
V gene: TRBV10-3
CDR3 protein: CAISEESAASSYNEQFF
CDR3 DNA: TGTGCCATCAGTGAGGAAAGTGCGGCAAGCTCCTACAATGAGCAGTTCTTC

D gene: .
J gene: TRBJ2-4
clone size: few
V gene: TRBV5-4
CDR3 protein: CASSLGFIQYF
CDR3 DNA: TGTGCCAGCAGCTTGGGGTTCATTCAGTACTTC

D gene: .
J gene: TRBJ2-3
clone size: .
V gene: TRBV6-1
CDR3 protein: CAGAETYVTDTQYF
CDR3 DNA: TGTGCCGGCGCCGAGACTTACGTTACAGATACGCAGTATTTT

D gene: .
J gene: TRBJ1-5
clone size: .
V gene: TRBV28
CDR3 protein: CASSLWGTQPQHF
CDR3 DNA: TGTGCCAGCAGTTTGTGGGGCACTCAGCCCCAGCATTTT

D gene: TRBD2
J gene: TRBJ2-7
clone size: .
V gene: TRBV10-3
CDR3 protein: CAISESGAGGNYEQYF
CDR3 DNA: TGTGCCATCAGTGAGTCTGGGGCGGGAGGGAACTACGAGCAGTACTTC